This T cell receptor (beta chain) was sequenced during a study of T cells in Graves' hyperthyroidism and ophthalmopathy. Study results and limitations: Most expanded thyroid clonotypes above 0.001 recurred in blood.

If no ophthalmopathy progression occurred within 18 months, Graves' hyperthyroidism was stable. Exclusion followed for patients with uncontrolled infection, other autoimmune disease, pregnancy or lactation. The investigators amplified TCR beta CDR3 regions from RNA transcripts. With the HTBI primer set, the TCR CDR3 went through a first round of RT-PCR. TCRdb ran MiXCR on the multiplex PCR reads and lists one entry per CDR3 protein. The sample lists hundreds of thousands of distinct CDR3 sequences; over 35% were seen once. This clonotype appeared many times. The antigen is undetermined. From germline, CDR1 is SGHRS and CDR2 YFSETQ. Trimming stripped 4 bases from V and 2 bases from J, with 9 bases between. CDR3 size: 13 residues.

The sample was blood. The TCR was taken from a woman aged 40 to 55 with Graves' hyperthyroidism. The V call is TRBV5-1, the J call TRBJ1-1; D is undetermined. The CDR3 coding sequence is TGCGCCAGCAGCGCGAGGTTCAACACTGAAGCTTTCTTT. It is translated as CASSARFNTEAFF.